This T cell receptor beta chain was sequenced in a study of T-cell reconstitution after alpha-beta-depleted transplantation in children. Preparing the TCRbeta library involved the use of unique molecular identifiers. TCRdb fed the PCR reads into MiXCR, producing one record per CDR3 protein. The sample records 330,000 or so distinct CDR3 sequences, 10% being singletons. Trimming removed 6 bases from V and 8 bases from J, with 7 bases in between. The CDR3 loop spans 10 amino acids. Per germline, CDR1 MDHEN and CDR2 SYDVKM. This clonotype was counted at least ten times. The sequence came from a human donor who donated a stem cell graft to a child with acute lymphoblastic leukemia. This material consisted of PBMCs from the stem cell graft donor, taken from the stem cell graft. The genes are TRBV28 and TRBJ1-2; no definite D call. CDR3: CASSRRGYTF. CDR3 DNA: TGTGCCAGCAGCCGGCGGGGCTACACCTTC.